Below are 23 T cell receptor beta chains sequenced from a single sample in a study of OX40 agonist ivuxolimab in advanced cancers. The library was made by the immunoSEQ multiplex PCR assay. Sourced from immuneACCESS, this table was stored by TCRdb with only in-frame sequences that have V and J called. A share of the clones is absent; for the studies checked, an unresolved V gene accounts for under half, and the remainder has no known explanation. For this sample there are about 75,000 clones; more than 75% appear just once. Roughly 0.37% of the sample rests with the top ten. The sample in question was CD4+ or CD8+ T cells sorted from blood, obtained in a trial of the OX40 agonist ivuxolimab. The receptors were gathered from an adult with an advanced solid tumor such as melanoma, head and neck, liver or kidney cancer.

The chain recombines TRBV5-5 with TRBJ2-7, with TRBD2 matching 7 bases. Germline CDR1 and CDR2: SGHKS and YYEKEE (reference sequence). The V gene end was trimmed by 0 bases and the J gene end by 6 bases; junction bases not matched to a gene: 6. This CDR3 is built from 14 residues. The CDR3 bases are TGTGCCAGCAGCTTGGGCGGCGGGAGAACCGAGCAGTACTTC. Protein: CASSLGGGRTEQYF.

The gene calls are TRBV7-2 and TRBJ1-2; D not certain. This CDR3 region has 13 residues. Trimming pared 2 bases from V and 3 bases from J, leaving 7 bases between. The V gene's germline CDR1 is SGHTA and CDR2 FQGNSA. The CDR3 region is CASSLKVDYGYTF. The DNA for the CDR3 is TGTGCCAGCAGCTTAAAGGTTGACTATGGCTACACCTTC.

This sequence joins TRBV7-9 and TRBJ2-3; D gene ambiguous. Germline CDR1 reads SEHNR; CDR2 reads FQNEAQ (reference sequence). The CDR3 totals 12 residues. The V and J ends lost 1 base and 4 bases respectively, with 3 bases between them. In DNA, the CDR3 is TGTGCCAGCAGCTTAGTGGCAGATACGCAGTATTTT. Amino acids: CASSLVADTQYF. Looking up the rest from reference TRBV7-9 and TRBJ2-3 gives the full variable domain: DTGVSQNPRHKITKRGQNVTFRCDPISEHNRLYWYRQTLGQGPEFLTYFQNEAQLEKSRLLSDRFSAERPKGSFSTLEIQRTEQGDSAMYLCASSLVADTQYFGPGTRLTVL.

V is TRBV18 and J is TRBJ2-7, with D tentatively TRBD2 (5 bases). The V end lost 0 bases, the J end lost 6 bases, and 12 bases lay between the germline ends. The CDR3 is 14 residues long. Germline CDR1 KGHSH, CDR2 LQKENI. The CDR3 is CASSPPNSEGEQYF. In DNA form, the CDR3 reads TGTGCCAGCTCACCACCGAACAGTGAGGGCGAGCAGTACTTC.

This chain links TRBV5-1 with TRBJ1-1, with D maybe TRBD1 (5 bases). Trimming cost V 5 bases and J 0 bases, with 8 bases left between them. The CDR3 is 13 residues long. Germline V gene sequence: CDR1 SGHRS, CDR2 YFSETQ. CDR3 DNA: TGCGCCAGCAGGGAGGGGATGAACACTGAAGCTTTCTTT. Its translation is CASREGMNTEAFF.

This clone was seen only once. The gene calls are TRBV4-3 and TRBJ2-3; TRBD1 matches 11 bases. CDR3 length: 15 amino acids. CDR1 is LGHNA, CDR2 YSLEER, per germline. Trimming removed 6 bases from V and 5 bases from J; junction bases left unmatched: 7. This chain's CDR3 is CASRYAGTGGDTQYF. The CDR3 region has the DNA TGCGCCAGCAGATACGCCGGGACAGGGGGAGATACGCAGTATTTT.

This clone has a single count. J is TRBJ1-2 and V is TRBV28, with no clear D. This CDR3 is 13 amino acids long. Between the trimmed V and J ends, which lost 6 bases and 7 bases, there was a span of 15 bases. CDR1 and CDR2 (germline): MDHEN, SYDVKM. CDR3 sequence: CASSQRAWGGYTF. The CDR3 region has the DNA TGTGCCAGCAGCCAACGGGCCTGGGGTGGCTACACCTTC.

This clone was seen a single time. The chain is built from TRBV23-1 and TRBJ2-7, with TRBD2 matching over 15 bases. Being an ORF, TRBV23-1 has a function that is uncertain. V lost 3 bases to trimming and J lost 7 bases; unmatched junction nucleotides: 10. This CDR3 spans 17 amino acids. The chain's CDR3 is CASSHPWTSGGGLEQYF. The CDR3 DNA reads as TGCGCCAGCAGTCATCCCTGGACTAGCGGGGGGGGCTTAGAGCAGTACTTC.

This clone appeared a single time. V is TRBV5-1 and J is TRBJ1-1; D is ambiguous. With 3 bases removed from V and 4 bases from J, the gap between germline ends came to 16 bases. Per the germline V gene, CDR1 is SGHRS and CDR2 is YFSETQ. The CDR3 is 15 amino acids. The CDR3 loop reads CASSSRVVEGTEAFF. The CDR3 DNA follows: TGCGCCAGCAGCTCCCGAGTGGTCGAGGGCACTGAAGCTTTCTTT.

The rearrangement uses TRBV5-1 and TRBJ1-4; a possible D gene is TRBD1 (5 bases). CDR1 and CDR2 from the germline V gene are SGHRS and YFSETQ. The CDR3 covers 16 residues. Trimming left V 4 bases short and J 6 bases short, with 19 bases between. CDR3 sequence: CASSPQLSGGYEKLFF. Here the CDR3 DNA reads TGCGCCAGCAGCCCTCAGCTGTCGGGGGGTTATGAAAAACTGTTTTTT.

The chain combines TRBV7-9 with TRBJ1-1; D is possibly TRBD1 (6 bases). Germline lookup yields CDR1 SEHNR and CDR2 FQNEAQ (reference sequence). V shed 1 base and J shed 3 bases, with 9 bases lying between them. The CDR3 is 14 residues long. CDR3 loop: CASSLEQGYTEAFF. CDR3 sequence (DNA): TGTGCCAGCAGCTTAGAACAGGGTTACACTGAAGCTTTCTTT.

The chain joins TRBV7-3 to TRBJ1-6; 11 positions agree with TRBD1. V was pared by 4 bases and J by 9 bases, with 8 bases of the junction left unmatched. The CDR3 is made up of 16 amino acids. Germline V lookup: CDR1 SGHTA, CDR2 FQGTGA. The CDR3 DNA follows: TGTGCCAGCAGCTCTTTGGGGACAGGGGGAGGTTCACCCCTCCACTTT. This translates into CASSSLGTGGGSPLHF.

This chain connects TRBV5-4 to TRBJ1-5; 7 nucleotides agree with TRBD1. The junction had 5 bases not matched to a gene; V was cut back by 4 bases and J by 1 base. Germline CDR1 is SGHNT and CDR2 is YYREEE (reference sequence). The CDR3 is 15 amino acids. CDR3 DNA sequence: TGTGCCAGCAGCGTACAGGGGTTGAGCAATCAGCCCCAGCATTTT. Protein sequence: CASSVQGLSNQPQHF.

J is TRBJ2-7 and V is TRBV7-2, with 9 bases identical to TRBD2. Losses at the gene ends were 5 bases for V and 1 base for J; bases not matched to a gene: 15. The length of the CDR3 is 18 residues. The germline V gene encodes CDR1 SGHTA and CDR2 FQGNSA. CDR3 residues: CASSTKGVAGGPSYEQYF. CDR3 nucleotides: TGTGCCAGCAGCACGAAGGGGGTGGCGGGAGGGCCTTCCTACGAGCAGTACTTC.

This rearrangement joins TRBV28 to TRBJ1-5, with 7 positions matching TRBD1. The trim removed 6 bases at V and 0 bases at J, leaving 5 bases unmatched. CDR3 length: 15 amino acids. The V gene's germline CDR1 is MDHEN and CDR2 SYDVKM. CDR3 amino acids: CASRMDRNSNQPQHF. Here the CDR3 DNA reads TGTGCCAGCAGGATGGACAGGAATAGCAATCAGCCCCAGCATTTT.

The chain joins TRBV5-1 to TRBJ2-7, with 9 bases identical to TRBD1. The V segment lost 0 bases and the J segment 4 bases; nucleotides outside the gene matches: 2. The V gene's germline CDR1 is SGHRS and CDR2 YFSETQ. The length of the CDR3 is 14 residues. In DNA form, the CDR3 reads TGCGCCAGCAGCTTGGCGGGACAGGGTTACGAGCAGTACTTC. Translating gives CASSLAGQGYEQYF.

This chain uses TRBV27 with TRBJ2-1; D ambiguous. The CDR3 covers 12 residues. The V gene's germline CDR1 is MNHEY and CDR2 SMNVEV (reference sequence). Trimming shortened V by 3 bases and J by 5 bases, and 5 bases separated the two germline ends. Here the CDR3 reads CASSLRDNEQFF. The CDR3 DNA sequence: TGTGCCAGCAGTTTGCGCGACAATGAGCAGTTCTTC.

This chain uses TRBV5-1 with TRBJ2-3; no clear D gene. Germline CDR1 is SGHRS and CDR2 is YFSETQ. This CDR3 comprises 14 residues. Trimming cost V 4 bases and J 2 bases, with 11 bases left between them. The CDR3 loop reads CASSLGSVTDTQYF. CDR3 nucleotide sequence: TGCGCCAGCAGCCTCGGATCCGTCACAGATACGCAGTATTTT.

The chain has TRBV2 and TRBJ2-1, with 9 bases matching TRBD1. V lost 3 bases and J lost 7; bases outside the gene matches: 1. This CDR3 comprises 13 residues. CDR1 is SNHLY, CDR2 FYNNEI, per germline. As DNA, the CDR3 is TGTGCCAGCAGTGAGGGGACAGGGAATGAGCAGTTCTTC. It translates to CASSEGTGNEQFF.

The V and J genes are TRBV4-3 and TRBJ1-1; TRBD1 might be the D (6 bases). Deletions cut 2 bases from V and 0 bases from J, with 10 bases between. CDR1 LGHNA and CDR2 YSLEER come from the germline V gene. There are 15 residues in the CDR3. The CDR3 DNA sequence: TGCGCCAGCAGCCAAACGGACAGCCTGAACACTGAAGCTTTCTTT. This encodes CASSQTDSLNTEAFF.

The chain uses TRBV19 and TRBJ1-2; D may be TRBD1 (5 bases). Germline V gene sequence: CDR1 LNHDA, CDR2 SQIVND (reference sequence). With 7 bases removed from V and 4 bases from J, the gap between germline ends came to 19 bases. The CDR3 runs 15 residues. The CDR3 loop is CASTPSGPGVYGYTF. CDR3 sequence (DNA): TGTGCCAGTACTCCGTCGGGGCCCGGAGTCTATGGCTACACCTTC.

V is TRBV12-5 and J is TRBJ2-7; 10 bases match TRBD1. J was trimmed by 4 bases and V by 6 bases; bases with no gene match: 6. Germline CDR1 is LGHNT and CDR2 is FRNRAP. The CDR3 covers 14 residues. The DNA of the CDR3 is TGTGCTAGTGGCTCCGGGACAGGGGCATACGAGCAGTACTTC. Protein sequence: CASGSGTGAYEQYF.

The chain links TRBV7-3 to TRBJ2-2; D is undetermined. Trimming took 7 bases from V and 5 from J, leaving 5 bases between them. Looked up from germline, CDR1 is SGHTA and CDR2 is FQGTGA. CDR3 length: 11 amino acids. Here the CDR3 DNA reads TGTGCCAGCAACGAGACCGGGGAGCTGTTTTTT. Translated, it gives CASNETGELFF. Complete variable domain (other parts from reference TRBV7-3 and TRBJ2-2): GAGVSQTPSNKVTEKGKYVELRCDPISGHTALYWYRQSLGQGPEFLIYFQGTGAADDSGLPNDRFFAVRPEGSVSTLKIQRTERGDSAVYLCASNETGELFFGEGSRLTVL.